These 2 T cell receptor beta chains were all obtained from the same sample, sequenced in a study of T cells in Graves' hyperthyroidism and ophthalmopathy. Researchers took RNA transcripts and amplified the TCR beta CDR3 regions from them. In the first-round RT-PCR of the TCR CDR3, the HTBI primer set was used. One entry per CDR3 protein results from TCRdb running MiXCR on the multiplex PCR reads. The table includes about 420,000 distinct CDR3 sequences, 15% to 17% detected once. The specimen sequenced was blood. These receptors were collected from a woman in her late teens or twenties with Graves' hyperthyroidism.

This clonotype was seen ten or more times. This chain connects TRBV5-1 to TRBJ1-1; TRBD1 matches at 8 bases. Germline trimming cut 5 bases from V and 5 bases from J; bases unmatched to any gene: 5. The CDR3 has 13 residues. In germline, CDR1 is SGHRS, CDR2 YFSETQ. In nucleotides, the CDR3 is TGCGCCAGCAGACAGGGGGGAGAAACTGAAGCTTTCTTT. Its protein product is CASRQGGETEAFF.

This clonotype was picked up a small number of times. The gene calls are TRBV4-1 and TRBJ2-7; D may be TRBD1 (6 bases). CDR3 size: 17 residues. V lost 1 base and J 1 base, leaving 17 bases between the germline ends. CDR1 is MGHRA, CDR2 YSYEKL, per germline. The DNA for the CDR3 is TGCGCCAGCAGCCAAGTTTTGTCGACAGGCTATTCCTACGAGCAGTACTTC. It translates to CASSQVLSTGYSYEQYF.